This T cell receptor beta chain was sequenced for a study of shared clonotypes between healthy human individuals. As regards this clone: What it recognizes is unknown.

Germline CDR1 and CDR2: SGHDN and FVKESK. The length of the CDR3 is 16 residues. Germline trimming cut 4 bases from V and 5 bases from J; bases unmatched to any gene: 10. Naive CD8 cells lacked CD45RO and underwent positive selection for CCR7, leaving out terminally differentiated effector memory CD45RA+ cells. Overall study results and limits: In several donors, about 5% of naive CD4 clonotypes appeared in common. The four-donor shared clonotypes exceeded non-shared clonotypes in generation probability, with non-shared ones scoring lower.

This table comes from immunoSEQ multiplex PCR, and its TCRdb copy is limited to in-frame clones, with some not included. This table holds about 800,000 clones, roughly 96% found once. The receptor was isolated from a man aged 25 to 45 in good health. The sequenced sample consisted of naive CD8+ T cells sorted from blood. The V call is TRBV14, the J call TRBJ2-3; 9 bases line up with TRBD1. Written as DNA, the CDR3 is TGTGCCAGCAGCCGATTGGGACAGGGTATTAAAGATACGCAGTATTTT. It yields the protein CASSRLGQGIKDTQYF.